A selection of T cell receptor beta chains follows, all from one sample in a study of blood T cell repertoires in COVID-19. Method: immunoSEQ multiplex PCR; TCRdb's copy keeps in-frame clones and lacks some. The sample carries 50,000 to 80,000 clones, more than 60% recorded once. The sequencing input was peripheral blood. The source of these receptors is a human donor in a cohort sampled during active COVID-19. Both conserved end residues are part of each CDR3.

v_call,cdr3_aa
TRBV3-1/TRBV3-2,CASSHRGREQYF
TRBV4-2,CASRLSGGTAETQYF
TRBV27,CASSPGDRGIYGYTF
TRBV7-9,CASSLGTGAKNIQYF
TRBV25-1,CASSEYGGSQPQHF
TRBV30,CAWSMGGTKNIQYF
TRBV3-1/TRBV3-2,CASSQGQGVANEKLFF
TRBV4-1,CASSPGVGLGNYGYTF
TRBV5-6,CASSLGRLYNEQFF
TRBV3-1/TRBV3-2,CASSYPGDRGRNEQYF
TRBV4-2,CASSQDREVEAFF
TRBV5-8,CASSLGVSTDTQYF
TRBV7-3,CASSPGVSGPLHF
TRBV19,CASRMGGGGAQETQYF
TRBV21-1,CARPELVSYEQYF
TRBV5-1,CASSLESGGPVGELFF
TRBV28,CASSSGAGINSPLHF
TRBV30,CAWSKQANQPQHF
TRBV19,CASSQGNTIYF
TRBV21-1,CASGYLGQGHTDTQYF
TRBV5-5,CASSLGTGVSQETQYF
TRBV18,CASSPEANQPQHF
TRBV5-1,CASSFSGGANEQFF